This T cell receptor beta chain was identified in a study of blood T cells in healthy people across ages. The second PCR ran about 7 to 12 cycles with a sample-barcoded 5' primer and J-beta primers. Every sample returned 2.5 million or more CDR3-containing paired-end reads. A single record per CDR3 protein comes from TCRdb applying MiXCR to the 5' RACE reads. The sample lists 850,000 to 1,100,000 distinct CDR3 sequences, more than 30% occurring once. Per sample, no less than 5 micrograms of total RNA were extracted. This clonotype was seen more than once but under ten times. CDR1 is SGHRS, CDR2 YFSETQ, per germline. The CDR3 sequence is 16 residues long. The V segment lost 4 bases and the J segment 0 bases; nucleotides outside the gene matches: 7.

Material: blood. The receptor's source is a young man in good health. This chain uses TRBV5-1 with TRBJ2-4, with TRBD1 identical over 7 bases. CDR3 in amino acids: CASSPGQNVAKNIQYF. DNA of the CDR3: TGCGCCAGCAGCCCGGGACAGAATGTAGCCAAAAACATTCAGTACTTC.